This T cell receptor beta chain is from a study of T cells in Graves' hyperthyroidism and ophthalmopathy. Researchers amplified the TCR beta CDR3 regions from RNA transcripts. First-round RT-PCR targeting the TCR CDR3 was performed with the HTBI primer set. TCRdb reprocessed the multiplex PCR reads with MiXCR, giving one entry per CDR3 protein. The data contain a few hundred thousand distinct CDR3 sequences, about a sixth of them seen just once; the ten biggest clones take up 15% to 19%. This CDR3 is 14 amino acids long. Germline CDR1 SGHRS, CDR2 YFSETQ. V shed 3 bases and J shed 3 bases, with 9 bases lying between them. Patients showing uncontrolled infection, other autoimmune disease, pregnancy or lactation were ineligible. This clonotype was found many times.

The chain links TRBV5-1 to TRBJ2-2; D may be TRBD2 (6 bases). The origin of this receptor is a middle-aged woman with Graves' ophthalmopathy. The sequenced sample consisted of blood. The DNA of the CDR3 is TGCGCCAGCAGCTCGGCTAGCGACACCGGGGAGCTGTTTTTT. Its protein is CASSSASDTGELFF.